Below, one T cell receptor beta chain is given with its context. Its antigen is unknown. Relative to the germline gene, one junction end is altered; a read error may explain this. The germline V gene has CDR1 MNHNY and CDR2 SVGAGI (reference sequence). This CDR3 spans 14 amino acids. This sample is drawn from a study of blood T cells in healthy people across ages. Study-level findings and limits: Naive T cell percentage showed a strong correlation with TCR beta diversity.

With a J-beta primer mix and a sample-barcoded 5' primer, a second PCR ran roughly 6 to 12 cycles. Via MiXCR, TCRdb re-called the 5' RACE reads, giving one row per CDR3 protein. The top ten clones hold approximately 0.71% of a sample with some 1,000,000 distinct CDR3 sequences, approximately 25% of them seen once. These data were also reused for a study on T cells of mothers and their children. As reported in that work: In the second PCR, M1S primer introduced barcodes and 2-4 random bases. Reads recorded for TCR beta CDR3 numbered over 9 million per mother and about 3 million per child. Among related mother-child pairs, overlap was slightly higher than in unrelated pairs, though not significantly.

The source of this sequence is a girl aged 2 to 9 in good health. The specimen sequenced was blood. V usage is TRBV6-6 and J usage is TRBJ1-5; no clear D. The CDR3 reads CASSYTDSSQPQHF. The DNA for the CDR3 is TGTGCCAGCAGTTACACAGATAGCAGTCAGCCCCAGCATTTT.